A single TCR beta chain is shown here with its context. The antigen this receptor binds is unknown. Base-call qualities are not available, and no considerably larger clone is one nucleotide away. This specimen belongs to a study of ipilimumab plus nivolumab after autologous stem cell transplantation (dated by TCRdb to the early 2020s). Regarding the research as a whole: A median of 5 ipilimumab doses and roughly eight nivolumab doses was received by trial patients. Thirty-five patients made up the trial's intent-to-treat population. The trial enrolled patients with high-risk diffuse large B cell lymphoma, mature T cell lymphoma, or multiple myeloma undergoing autologous transplant. Both primary refractory and relapsed disease were represented in the DLBCL cohort, where 18-month progression-free survival was about 86% and 29%, respectively. Broader findings and caveats from the paper: The authors concluded that, as post-transplant consolidation, combined checkpoint inhibition appeared tolerable. The authors stated that profiles of the T cell receptor repertoire, regulatory T cell phenotype and gut microbiota provided a biologic rationale for studying this approach further.

V is cut back by 6 bases and J by 8 bases, with 10 bases in the junction unmatched. The CDR3 numbers 13 residues from cysteine through phenylalanine. Solely the CDR3 DNA is kept, with 39 bases framed from the first base. Based on the germline V gene, the CDR1 and CDR2 sequences are SQVTM and ANQGSEA. The method behind the library was the immunoSEQ multiplex PCR assay. TCRdb mirrors the immuneACCESS table, restricted to in-frame sequences. Some clones are absent from its copies; in checked studies, under half trace to an unresolved V gene, and the reason for the others is unknown. The sample includes fewer than 85,000 clones, with 83% observed a single time. The ten largest account for 2.2% of the sample. Checkpoint therapy began 14 to 28 days after autologous transplant, with ipilimumab given at 1 mg/kg intravenously on day 1 of selected weeks. Nivolumab was given at 3 mg/kg intravenously on day 1 of weeks 1, 4, 7, 10, and every two weeks through week 26. Combined checkpoint inhibition with ipilimumab and nivolumab as consolidation after autologous stem cell transplantation was tested in a Phase Ib clinical trial.

The receptor was derived from a male donor with diffuse large B-cell lymphoma. This specimen was PBMCs, taken in a trial of ipilimumab plus nivolumab as post-transplant consolidation. Rearrangement joined TRBV29-1 to TRBJ2-1; a stretch of 7 junction bases matches TRBD1. Here is the DNA: TGCAGCGTCCAGGGGGTCTTACGCGATGAGCAGTTCTTC. The encoded protein is CSVQGVLRDEQFF.